These 23 T cell receptor beta chains share one sample of origin, sequenced in a study of blood T cell repertoires in COVID-19. Clones were sequenced by immunoSEQ multiplex PCR, and TCRdb holds only the in-frame ones, with some missing. The table lists 100,000 to 150,000 clones, roughly 89% of them singletons. The sample taken for sequencing was peripheral blood. The receptors were sampled from a man between 40 and 49 years old with acute or convalescent COVID-19.

The chain has TRBV5-6 and TRBJ1-4; weak D call: TRBD1 (5 bases). Germline CDR1 and CDR2: SGHDT and YYEEEE. V shed 2 bases and J shed 7 bases, with 15 bases lying between them. The CDR3 totals 15 residues. The CDR3 loop is CASSFGGTSGEKLFF. CDR3 sequence (DNA): TGTGCCAGCAGCTTTGGGGGGACGTCGGGTGAAAAACTGTTTTTT.

V gene TRBV3-1 (or the pseudogene TRBV3-2) combines with J gene TRBJ1-6; D is ambiguous. The V gene lost 4 bases and the J gene lost 7 bases, with 11 bases spanning the gap. The CDR3 spans 14 residues. The germline V gene encodes CDR1 LGHDT and CDR2 YNNKEL (reference sequence). This CDR3 reads CASSPEGRNSPLHF. The CDR3 bases are TGTGCCAGCAGCCCCGAAGGGAGGAATTCACCCCTCCACTTT.

The rearrangement joins TRBV7-8 to TRBJ1-1, with 9 bases lining up with TRBD1. Germline values: CDR1 SGHVS, CDR2 FQNEAQ. Losses at the gene ends were 8 bases for V and 5 bases for J; bases not matched to a gene: 3. This CDR3 is built from 12 residues. CDR3 bases: TGTGCCAGCGGGACAGGGTTGACTGAAGCTTTCTTT. Translating gives CASGTGLTEAFF.

This clone showed up just once. J is TRBJ2-7 and V is TRBV9; TRBD2 aligns across 8 bases. Germline CDR1 and CDR2: SGDLS and YYNGEE. The CDR3 runs 16 residues. V dropped 4 bases and J dropped 1; count of bases not matched to a gene: 10. The CDR3 DNA is TGTGCCAGCAGCCCCACGGGGGGGGCTGGGTCCTACGAGCAGTACTTC. Amino acids: CASSPTGGAGSYEQYF.

This clone was observed a single time. This sequence joins TRBV27 and TRBJ1-1; D call uncertain. The CDR3 runs 14 residues. Trimming took off 6 bases at V and 6 bases at J, with 17 bases between the two ends. The V gene's germline CDR1 is MNHEY and CDR2 SMNVEV (reference sequence). The CDR3 DNA is TGTGCCAGCAGCACCTCTCGAGTCCGCCCTGAAGCTTTCTTT. This gives the protein CASSTSRVRPEAFF.

V is TRBV18 and J is TRBJ2-7; 7 bases agree with TRBD1. The CDR3 has 15 residues. Unmatched junction bases numbered 9, after V lost 2 bases and J lost 5 bases. Germline CDR1 and CDR2: KGHSH and LQKENI. The CDR3 DNA is TGTGCCAGCTCACCAGGATCGGACAGGAGCCACGAGCAGTACTTC. Residues: CASSPGSDRSHEQYF. The whole variable domain, remainder taken from reference TRBV18 and TRBJ2-7, is NAGVMQNPRHLVRRRGQEARLRCSPMKGHSHVYWYRQLPEEGLKFMVYLQKENIIDESGMPKERFSAEFPKEGPSILRIQQVVRGDSAAYFCASSPGSDRSHEQYFGPGTRLTVT.

This chain joins TRBV6-5 and TRBJ1-5; 9 nucleotides align to TRBD1. Germline V gives CDR1 MNHEY, CDR2 SVGAGI. The CDR3 totals 14 residues. V shed 6 bases and J 6 bases; nucleotides not matched to a gene: 6. As DNA, the CDR3 is TGTGCCAGCAGCGGGACAGGGTGGCGTCAGCCCCAGCATTTT. It specifies CASSGTGWRQPQHF.

The rearrangement uses TRBV3-1 (or the pseudogene TRBV3-2) and TRBJ1-5; D call uncertain. The CDR3 runs to 16 residues. Trimming took 0 bases from V and 0 from J, leaving 9 bases between them. Germline CDR1 reads LGHDT; CDR2 reads YNNKEL (reference sequence). CDR3 nucleotide sequence: TGTGCCAGCAGCCAAGATATGAGTTTTAGCAATCAGCCCCAGCATTTT. This codes for CASSQDMSFSNQPQHF.

This sequence joins TRBV5-1 and TRBJ2-1, with D perhaps TRBD2 (6 bases). This CDR3 comprises 13 residues. The V gene lost 0 bases and the J gene lost 10 bases, with 11 bases spanning the gap. Germline V gene data show CDR1 as SGHRS and CDR2 as YFSETQ. The CDR3 is CASSLDGLTEQFF. For the CDR3, the DNA is TGCGCCAGCAGCTTGGATGGACTAACGGAGCAGTTCTTC. The full variable domain, its missing parts supplied by reference TRBV5-1 and TRBJ2-1, is KAGVTQTPRYLIKTRGQQVTLSCSPISGHRSVSWYQQTPGQGLQFLFEYFSETQRNKGNFPGRFSGRQFSNSRSEMNVSTLELGDSALYLCASSLDGLTEQFFGPGTRLTVL.

The rearrangement uses TRBV3-1 (or the pseudogene TRBV3-2) and TRBJ2-1, with a weak D call TRBD2 (6 bases). CDR3 length: 17 residues. V lost 4 bases and J lost 0, with 16 bases in between. Per germline, CDR1 LGHDT and CDR2 YNNKEL (reference sequence). The CDR3 loop is CASSRRLGASSYNEQFF. The CDR3 DNA reads as TGTGCCAGCAGCCGAAGACTAGGGGCCAGCTCCTACAATGAGCAGTTCTTC.

V is TRBV5-1 and J is TRBJ2-5, with TRBD1 identical over 10 bases. The J segment lost 3 bases and the V segment lost 0 bases, leaving 5 bases of the junction unmatched. CDR1 and CDR2 (germline): SGHRS, YFSETQ. The CDR3 runs to 16 residues. Here the CDR3 reads CASSLAPGTGEETQYF. CDR3 DNA: TGCGCCAGCAGCTTGGCCCCTGGGACAGGGGAAGAGACCCAGTACTTC.

The gene calls are TRBV5-5 and TRBJ1-1, with D possibly being TRBD1 (5 bases). CDR3 size: 14 residues. Between the trimmed V and J ends, which lost 0 bases and 0 bases, there was a span of 6 bases. Germline CDR1 reads SGHKS; CDR2 reads YYEKEE (reference sequence). Here the CDR3 DNA reads TGTGCCAGCAGCTTGGAAGGGGTGAACACTGAAGCTTTCTTT. Its protein is CASSLEGVNTEAFF. Using reference TRBV5-5 and TRBJ1-1 for the parts outside the CDR3, the full variable domain is DAGVTQSPTHLIKTRGQQVTLRCSPISGHKSVSWYQQVLGQGPQFIFQYYEKEERGRGNFPDRFSARQFPNYSSELNVNALLLGDSALYLCASSLEGVNTEAFFGQGTRLTVV.

CDR3 sequence reads: CASSRDRAWAGYTF. For the CDR3, the DNA is TGTGCCAGCAGCCGGGACAGGGCGTGGGCTGGCTACACCTTC. The genes are TRBV7-2 and TRBJ1-2, with 9 bases fitting TRBD1. CDR1 is SGHTA and CDR2 is FQGNSA in the germline V gene. Trimming at V came to 5 bases and at J to 7 bases, leaving 8 bases not matched to a gene. This CDR3 has 14 residues.

Remarks on this clone: Other nucleotide sequences from this sample produce the same CDR3. V and J are TRBV7-9 and TRBJ1-2, with TRBD1 as a possible D gene (5 bases). The CDR3 totals 13 residues. Germline V gene sequence: CDR1 SEHNR, CDR2 FQNEAQ (reference sequence). V was clipped by 1 base and J by 4 bases, with 7 bases between them. Here the CDR3 reads CASSLGRVYGYTF. As DNA, the CDR3 is TGTGCCAGCAGCTTAGGCAGGGTCTATGGCTACACCTTC.

The chain couples TRBV7-9 to TRBJ1-3; D is undetermined. The CDR3 has 15 residues. Germline V lookup: CDR1 SEHNR, CDR2 FQNEAQ (reference sequence). Trimming stripped 1 base from V and 0 bases from J, with 7 bases between. In DNA, the CDR3 is TGTGCCAGCAGCTTAGTTGGCCTCTCTGGAAACACCATATATTTT. Residues: CASSLVGLSGNTIYF.

V gene TRBV19 combines with J gene TRBJ2-1, with TRBD1 matching over 12 bases. The V segment lost 3 bases and the J segment 3 bases; nucleotides outside the gene matches: 15. This CDR3 has 20 residues. CDR1 is LNHDA and CDR2 is SQIVND in the germline V gene (reference sequence). The CDR3 here is CASSIEGTGGTDPDYNEQFF. CDR3 bases: TGTGCCAGTAGTATCGAAGGGACAGGGGGCACGGACCCCGACTACAATGAGCAGTTCTTC.

The chain uses TRBV14 and TRBJ1-1; tentative D call: TRBD1 (6 bases). The germline CDR1 and CDR2 sequences are SGHDN and FVKESK. CDR3 length equals 15 residues. The V end was cut by 4 bases, the J end by 0 bases, with 12 bases between. The CDR3 nucleotides are TGTGCCAGCAGCCCCCGAGGACAGATGAACACTGAAGCTTTCTTT. Amino acids: CASSPRGQMNTEAFF.

V gene TRBV9 combines with J gene TRBJ2-7; 7 bases align to TRBD1. This CDR3 contains 16 residues. CDR1 is SGDLS, CDR2 YYNGEE, per germline. V was clipped by 4 bases and J by 0 bases; unmatched bases: 10. The CDR3 sequence: CASSPGQAIPSYEQYF. CDR3 in DNA: TGTGCCAGCAGCCCAGGACAGGCAATCCCCTCCTACGAGCAGTACTTC.

In this sample, this clone turned up a few times. This chain links TRBV3-1 (or the pseudogene TRBV3-2) with TRBJ1-5; no reliable D call. The germline V gene has CDR1 LGHDT and CDR2 YNNKEL (reference sequence). The length of the CDR3 is 13 residues. Trimming left V 1 base short and J 9 bases short, with 10 bases between. CDR3 amino acids: CASSQAPSRPQHF. CDR3 DNA: TGTGCCAGCAGCCAAGCGCCAAGCCGGCCCCAGCATTTT.

The count of this clone is one. The CDR3 loop reads CASSSAGTGGSNYGYTF. The CDR3, as DNA: TGTGCCAGCAGCTCAGCCGGGACAGGGGGGAGTAACTATGGCTACACCTTC. The chain couples TRBV7-2 to TRBJ1-2; TRBD1 agrees at 11 bases. The germline V gene has CDR1 SGHTA and CDR2 FQGNSA. The CDR3 loop spans 17 amino acids. V lost 4 bases to trimming and J lost 1 base; unmatched junction nucleotides: 8.

V is TRBV18 and J is TRBJ1-2; D is undetermined. The CDR3 totals 13 residues. With 8 bases removed from V and 7 bases from J, the gap between germline ends came to 17 bases. Germline CDR1 and CDR2: KGHSH and LQKENI. The CDR3 DNA follows: TGTGCCAGCCTCGCGGCAGTCGATGGTGGCTACACCTTC. This gives the protein CASLAAVDGGYTF. Combining the CDR3 with reference TRBV18 and TRBJ1-2 gives the whole variable domain NAGVMQNPRHLVRRRGQEARLRCSPMKGHSHVYWYRQLPEEGLKFMVYLQKENIIDESGMPKERFSAEFPKEGPSILRIQQVVRGDSAAYFCASLAAVDGGYTFGSGTRLTVV.

A word on this clone: At one of its ends the junction is not consistent with the germline gene, which may arise from a read error. The rearrangement uses TRBV19 and TRBJ1-1; D is ambiguous. The CDR3 totals 14 residues. Per the germline V gene, CDR1 is LNHDA and CDR2 is SQIVND (reference sequence). The CDR3 bases are TGTGCCAGTAGTAGGTCGGGTCTGAAAACTGAAGCTTTCTTT. Its translation is CASSRSGLKTEAFF.

The rearrangement joins TRBV18 to TRBJ1-2, with a possible D match to TRBD1 (6 bases). The CDR3 length is 14 residues. The germline gives CDR1 KGHSH, CDR2 LQKENI. V was cut by 3 bases and J by 4 bases, with 12 bases left in between. CDR3 bases: TGTGCCAGCTCACCTTCTAAGGGGGTCTATGGCTACACCTTC. It specifies CASSPSKGVYGYTF.